A selection of T cell receptor beta chains follows, all from one sample in a study of vaccination and CD4 T cells after COVID-19. The antigens these receptors bind are not known. From the PCR reads, TCRdb called clonotypes with MiXCR, one entry per CDR3 protein. The repertoire consists of almost 20,000 distinct CDR3 sequences, with about 40% occurring once and the leading ten covering roughly a quarter. The starting material was CD4+ T cells from blood, cultured in vitro, obtained before SARS-CoV-2 vaccination. The source is a human donor who received a COVID-19 vaccine. Both conserved end residues are part of each CDR3. D genes are given only for firm matches. Some rows have no size entry. The others give once, few or many, or a class for an expanded clone.

>TRBV6-1|TRBD1|TRBJ1-1|NA
TGTGCCAGCAAGCGGGACAGGGAGACTGAAGCTTTCTTT
CASKRDRETEAFF
>TRBV7-9|NA|TRBJ2-5|NA
TGTGCCAGCAGCTTAGGGTACGGGAACCAAGAGACCCAGTACTTC
CASSLGYGNQETQYF
>TRBV19|NA|TRBJ1-3|NA
TGTGCCAGTAGTATTAAAGGAGGGTCCTCTGGAAACACCATATATTTT
CASSIKGGSSGNTIYF
>TRBV12-3/TRBV12-4|NA|TRBJ2-2|few
TGTGCCAGCAGTCCCCGGGGACTGACGAACACCGGGGAGCTGTTTTTT
CASSPRGLTNTGELFF
>TRBV20-1|TRBD1|TRBJ2-5|NA
TGCAGTGGGGTCCCCGTGGACAGGGACCAAGAGACCCAGTACTTC
CSGVPVDRDQETQYF
>TRBV7-9|NA|TRBJ1-1|few
TGTGCCAGCAGCTCTAGGGTAAACACTGAAGCTTTCTTT
CASSSRVNTEAFF
>TRBV7-9|TRBD1|TRBJ1-1|few
TGTGCCAGCAGCAACCGGGACAGGTCGAGAACTGAAGCTTTCTTT
CASSNRDRSRTEAFF
>TRBV5-1|TRBD1|TRBJ1-2|few
TGCGCCAGCAGCTTGGGTGCGGCAGGGGGCAGCTACACCTTC
CASSLGAAGGSYTF
>TRBV20-1|TRBD1|TRBJ2-3|few
TGCAGTGCTAGAGTTCCAGGGGGCGTGGGCACAGATACGCAGTATTTT
CSARVPGGVGTDTQYF
>TRBV4-1|TRBD1|TRBJ1-5|NA
TGCGCCAGCAGCCAAGTCTTGAAGGGGGCAGGACAGCCCCAGCATTTT
CASSQVLKGAGQPQHF
>TRBV30|NA|TRBJ1-3|NA
TGTGCCTGGAGTGTAATCCGGGCCCCTGGAAACACCATATATTTT
CAWSVIRAPGNTIYF
>TRBV19|NA|TRBJ1-5|once
TGTGCCAGTAATCAGGGGATTCAGCCCCAGCATTTT
CASNQGIQPQHF
>TRBV18|NA|TRBJ2-2|NA
TGTGCCAGCTCCCGCTCCCAGGGGCCCACCGGGGAGCTGTTTTTT
CASSRSQGPTGELFF
>TRBV29-1|TRBD2|TRBJ2-5|NA
TGCAGCGTTGTTCTAGCGGGGGGAGGGAGTTTTGAGACCCAGTACTTC
CSVVLAGGGSFETQYF
>TRBV5-1|TRBD2|TRBJ2-7|NA
TGCGCCAGCAGCCCTAATCCTAGCGGGGGGGCCTACGAGCAGTACTTC
CASSPNPSGGAYEQYF
>TRBV15|NA|TRBJ1-3|NA
TGTGCCACCAGCACAACACAGGGTAGGGGTGGAAACACCATATATTTT
CATSTTQGRGGNTIYF
>TRBV12-3/TRBV12-4|TRBD1|TRBJ1-6|NA
TGTGCCAGCAGTCCCCGACAGGGCCCAGCGGGTGGTAATTCACCCCTCCACTTT
CASSPRQGPAGGNSPLHF
>TRBV20-1|TRBD1|TRBJ1-4|once
TGCAGTGCTGATCCCAGGGGGATCGGGGAAAAACTGTTTTTT
CSADPRGIGEKLFF
>TRBV20-1|NA|TRBJ2-7|NA
TGCAGTGCTAGAGATTTAGGACAGAACTACGAGCAGTACTTC
CSARDLGQNYEQYF
>TRBV6-1|TRBD2|TRBJ2-3|NA
TGTGCCATCAGTGGTAGCGGGGAGCTCACAGATACGCAGTATTTT
CAISGSGELTDTQYF
>TRBV20-1|NA|TRBJ2-1|few
TGCAGTGCCGGGGGTAGCTTCTACAATGAGCAGTTCTTC
CSAGGSFYNEQFF
>TRBV6-2/TRBV6-3|NA|TRBJ1-1|few
TGTGCCAGCAGTTTACCGGGGTTGAACACTGAAGCTTTCTTT
CASSLPGLNTEAFF
>TRBV5-1|NA|TRBJ1-6|NA
TGCGCCAGCAGCTTCAGGGGATGGAATTCACCCCTCCACTTT
CASSFRGWNSPLHF
>TRBV5-4|TRBD1|TRBJ1-2|large
TGTGCCAGCAGCAAGGACAGGGGGCGACTGGATGGCTACACCTTC
CASSKDRGRLDGYTF
>TRBV18|NA|TRBJ1-1|NA
TGTGCCAGCTCACCAGGCTCGGGGAACACTGAAGCTTTCTTT
CASSPGSGNTEAFF
>TRBV21-1|NA|TRBJ2-5|few
TGTGCCAGCAGCAAACCCCGGCTAGGGGGGGAAGGGTTAGAGACCCAGTACTTC
CASSKPRLGGEGLETQYF
>TRBV10-3|TRBD1|TRBJ2-7|few
TGTGCCATCAGTATCGGACAGGGGGCGCGGAATGTGGCTGCCTACGAGCAGTACTTC
CAISIGQGARNVAAYEQYF
>TRBV6-5|TRBD2|TRBJ2-1|NA
TGTGCCAGCAGTTTCAACGGGGGGTTAGATGAGCAGTTCTTC
CASSFNGGLDEQFF
>TRBV7-6|NA|TRBJ2-2|few
TGTGCCAGCAGCTTAGTGAGGGACACCGGGGAGCTGTTTTTT
CASSLVRDTGELFF
>TRBV5-4|TRBD2|TRBJ2-5|few
TGTGCCAGCAGCCCCGGGACTAGCGGGGGACAAGAGACCCAGTACTTC
CASSPGTSGGQETQYF
>TRBV24-1|TRBD2|TRBJ2-7|few
TGTGCCACCAGTGACGGGACTAGCGGGGGGATCGGGAGGGAGCAGTACTTC
CATSDGTSGGIGREQYF
>TRBV6-1|NA|TRBJ2-3|NA
TGTGCCAGCAAACTAGGACCCCGCACAGATACGCAGTATTTT
CASKLGPRTDTQYF
>TRBV7-2|TRBD2|TRBJ2-3|NA
TGTGCCAGCAGCCGGGGACTAGCGGGGGACACAGATACGCAGTATTTT
CASSRGLAGDTDTQYF
>TRBV7-2|NA|TRBJ2-3|NA
TGTGCCAGCAGCCCCTACACAGATACGCAGTATTTT
CASSPYTDTQYF
>TRBV6-1|NA|TRBJ1-3|NA
TGTGCCAGCAGTGTACCTGGAAACACCATATATTTT
CASSVPGNTIYF
>TRBV30|NA|TRBJ1-1|few
TGTGCCTGGGGAATGAGGTGGGGCACTGAAGCTTTCTTT
CAWGMRWGTEAFF
>TRBV7-2|NA|TRBJ1-2|few
TGTGCCAGCAGCGTCGGACAAGTTCGACGGTATGGCTACACCTTC
CASSVGQVRRYGYTF
>TRBV25-1|NA|TRBJ1-2|NA
TGTGCCAGCAGTGGTTGGGAGGGCGGCTATGGCTACACCTTC
CASSGWEGGYGYTF
>TRBV4-2|TRBD1|TRBJ2-1|NA
TGTGCCAGCAGCCCCGTCGGACAGGCTGGGAATGAGCAGTTCTTC
CASSPVGQAGNEQFF
>TRBV6-1|NA|TRBJ2-3|once
TGTGCCAGCAGCATAGGTAGTAGCGGACGGGGAGATACGCAGTATTTT
CASSIGSSGRGDTQYF